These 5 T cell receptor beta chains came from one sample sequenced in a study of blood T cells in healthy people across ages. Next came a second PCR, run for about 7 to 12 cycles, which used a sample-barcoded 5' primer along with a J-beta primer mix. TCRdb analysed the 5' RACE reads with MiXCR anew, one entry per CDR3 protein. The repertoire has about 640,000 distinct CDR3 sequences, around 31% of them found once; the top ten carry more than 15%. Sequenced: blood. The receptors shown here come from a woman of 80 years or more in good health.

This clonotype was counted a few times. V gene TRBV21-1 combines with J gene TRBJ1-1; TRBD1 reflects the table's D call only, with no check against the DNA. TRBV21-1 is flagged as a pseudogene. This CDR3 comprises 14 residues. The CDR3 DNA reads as TGTGCCAGCAGTCGTTACAGGGATCTCACTGAAGCTTTCTTT. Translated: CASSRYRDLTEAFF.

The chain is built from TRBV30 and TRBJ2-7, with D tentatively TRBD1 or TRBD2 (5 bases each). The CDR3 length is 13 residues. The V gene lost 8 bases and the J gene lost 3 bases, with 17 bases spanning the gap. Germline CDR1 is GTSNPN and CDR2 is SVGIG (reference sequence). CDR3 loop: CAPEVMRGYEQYF. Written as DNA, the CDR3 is TGTGCCCCGGAGGTCATGAGGGGCTACGAGCAGTACTTC.

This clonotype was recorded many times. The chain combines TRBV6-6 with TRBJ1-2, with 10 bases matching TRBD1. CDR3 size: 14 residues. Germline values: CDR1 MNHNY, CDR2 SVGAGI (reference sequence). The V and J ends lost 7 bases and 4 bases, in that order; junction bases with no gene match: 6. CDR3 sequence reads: CASTRGQGGYGYTF. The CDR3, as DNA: TGTGCCAGCACCCGAGGACAGGGGGGCTATGGCTACACCTTC.

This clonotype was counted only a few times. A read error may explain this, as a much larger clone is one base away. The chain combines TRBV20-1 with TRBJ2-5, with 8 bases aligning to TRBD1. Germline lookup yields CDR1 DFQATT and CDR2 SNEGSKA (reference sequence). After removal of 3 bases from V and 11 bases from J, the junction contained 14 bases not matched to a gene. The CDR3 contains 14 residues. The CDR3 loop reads CSARDRDPSNEQYF. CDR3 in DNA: TGCAGTGCTAGGGACAGGGATCCCAGCAATGAGCAGTACTTC.

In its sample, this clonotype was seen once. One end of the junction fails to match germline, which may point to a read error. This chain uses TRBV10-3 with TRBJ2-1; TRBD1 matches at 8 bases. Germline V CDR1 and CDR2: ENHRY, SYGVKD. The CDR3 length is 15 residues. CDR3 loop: CAISPAGQGYNEQVF. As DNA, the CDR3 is TGTGCCATCAGCCCTGCCGGACAGGGCTACAATGAGCAGGTCTTC.